This record concerns one T cell receptor (beta chain) sequence. Its antigen specificity is not known. Base-call qualities are not available, and no considerably larger clone is one nucleotide away. This specimen comes from a study of spatial heterogeneity in lung cancer (dated by TCRdb to between 2018 and 2021). In terms of the full investigation: Beta-chain transcripts were consistently detected in greater numbers than alpha-chain transcripts, which likely reflects a higher abundance of beta-chain transcripts. In the raw uncorrected reads, each unique combination of TCR and UMI appeared more than ten times on average. In non-small cell lung cancer, the study quantitatively compared TCR alpha and beta repertoires across several tumor regions, matched nontumor lung, and blood. TCR repertoire features were related to nonsynonymous mutation counts determined by whole-exome sequencing of tumor tissue. Both alpha and beta chains were TCR-sequenced in around 230 tumor regions, about 64 matched nontumor lung samples and 45 to 60 PBMC samples obtained at surgery. Results and caveats for the whole study, not just this receptor: Ubiquitous expanded tumor TCRs showed up in blood more often at tumor resection than at routine follow-up. Confirming at a functional level the hypothesis that regional TCRs recognize regional mutations was considered to require additional single-cell paired TCR alpha and beta sequencing.

V is cut back by 3 bases and J by 6 bases, with 4 bases in the junction unmatched. There are 15 amino acids in the CDR3, from cysteine to phenylalanine inclusive. Just CDR3 DNA is preserved here, 45 bases in frame from base 1. CDR1 and CDR2 are drawn from the germline V gene (reference sequence): LNHDA, SQIVND. The method behind the library was 5' RACE. Sequencing was performed on a NextSeq 500. The TCR library protocol attached a unique molecular identifier to each TCR cDNA molecule to allow correction of PCR and sequencing errors. The paper's data handling went like this. TCR identification, UMI-based error correction and CDR3 extraction were all carried out with Decombinator tools. TCRs above a frequency of 2 per 1,000, corresponding to the top 1% of the tumor frequency distribution, were defined as expanded. Renyi diversity was computed with the R vegan package after each repertoire had been subsampled 100 times to 5,000 TCRs. To build CDR3 similarity networks, amino acid triplet string-kernel similarity was used, and CDR3s were connected when their pairwise similarity was above 0.82. TCRdb itself trimmed the public reads at Q25 with fastp, ran MiXCR and retained productive beta chains. Each CDR3 protein appears once, grouped with its most common genes and DNA. What appears here as the V and J calls and clone size reflects TCRdb's work, not the paper's. Within this sample are tens of thousands of distinct CDR3 sequences, with roughly 5.4% of them counted one time only. The ten largest clones represent about 25% of the sample.

The sample's time point label, in plain terms: sample taken at primary tumor resection. Samples were obtained from approximately 76 patients with early-stage, untreated non-small cell lung cancer from the lung TRACERx cohort. For TCR sequencing, whole RNA was extracted from tumor and nontumor lung tissue, or from cryopreserved PBMC samples, and no cell sorting was done. Only patients with enough RNA available from two or more tumor regions were chosen for TCR sequencing. The TCR originated in a female donor with early-stage non-small cell lung cancer. The sequence links TRBV19 to TRBJ2-1; TRBD2 agrees with 11 junctional bases. Sample: PBMCs, taken at surgery. CDR3 region: CASSMSSGGANEQFF. Here is the DNA: TGTGCCAGTAGTATGAGTAGCGGGGGGGCCAATGAGCAGTTCTTC. The variable domain in full, with residues beyond the CDR3 obtained from the reference TRBV19 and TRBJ2-1 genes, is DGGITQSPKYLFRKEGQNVTLSCEQNLNHDAMYWYRQDPGQGLRLIYYSQIVNDFQKGDIAEGYSVSREKKESFPLTVTSAQKNPTAFYLCASSMSSGGANEQFFGPGTRLTVL.